The 20 T cell receptor beta chains reported below all come from one sample, sequenced in a study of Tregs in tolerant kidney transplant recipients (dated by TCRdb to about 2019). The library was made by the immunoSEQ multiplex PCR assay. What TCRdb holds here is the immuneACCESS table cut down to in-frame rearrangements. Part of the clones is not present; checked against another copy, under half of the missing clones reflect an unresolved V gene, and the others are unexplained. The sample table records 25,000 to 35,000 clones. The ten biggest clones cover approximately 8.1% of the sample. Per the publication, the time point label means: blood sample drawn before combined kidney and bone marrow transplant. This specimen consisted of CD8+ T cells from blood, obtained before the transplant. These receptors originate from a human donor who received a combined kidney and bone marrow transplant.

Points on this clone: The CDR3 extends 3 residues past the end of the read, so its final part is completed from the germline J gene. V and J are TRBV2 and TRBJ2-3; TRBD1 matches at 7 bases. Germline CDR1 and CDR2: SNHLY and FYNNEI. The ends lost 7 bases at V and 0 bases at J; junction bases unmatched: 13. The CDR3 runs 17 residues. CDR3 DNA (partial): TGTGCCAGCACCCCCGGGACAGTTACCATGAGCACAGATACG. Residues: CASTPGTVTMSTDT. The full CDR3 is CASTPGTVTMSTDTQYF.

Worth noting for this clone: The CDR3 end lies 3 residues beyond the end of the read and is filled in from the germline J gene. This chain joins TRBV19 and TRBJ1-1, with 7 nucleotides matching TRBD1. Per the germline V gene, CDR1 is LNHDA and CDR2 is SQIVND (reference sequence). This CDR3 comprises 15 residues. J gave up 4 bases and V 7 bases, and 12 bases lay outside the gene matches. The CDR3 protein is CASTNRGTGSTEAFF. The part of the CDR3 DNA that was read is TGTGCCAGTACGAACAGGGGAACGGGTAGCACTGAA.

Comments on this clone: The sequenced fragment ends 3 residues before the CDR3 boundary, so the rest is inferred from the germline J gene. The chain employs TRBV13 and TRBJ2-5; TRBD1 matches 8 bases. The CDR3 totals 18 residues. J gave up 2 bases and V 5 bases, and 16 bases lay outside the gene matches. The germline V gene has CDR1 PRHDT and CDR2 FYEKMQ (reference sequence). The sequenced part of the CDR3 DNA is TGTGCCAGCAGCGCCCTGGGACAGGAGGGGCTGGGGCAAGAGACC. Protein product: CASSALGQEGLGQET. The whole CDR3 region reads CASSALGQEGLGQETQYF.

Details on this clone: The CDR3 goes on 3 residues after the read ends, and that part is filled in from the germline J gene. The gene calls are TRBV5-6 and TRBJ2-1; D gene unclear. In germline, CDR1 is SGHDT, CDR2 YYEEEE. CDR3 length equals 15 residues. The V gene lost 1 base and the J gene lost 0 bases, with 8 bases spanning the gap. CDR3 DNA (partial): TGTGCCAGCAGCTTGTCAGTGAGCTCCTACAATGAG. Amino acids: CASSLSVSSYNE. The CDR3 as a whole reads CASSLSVSSYNEQFF.

This clone is medium-sized by frequency. The missing CDR3 end, 3 residues past where the read stops, is filled in from the germline J gene. The rearrangement joins TRBV15 to TRBJ1-1; the D gene is possibly TRBD1 (6 bases). V lost 3 bases, J lost 0 bases, and 14 bases lay in between. The CDR3 runs 16 residues. The germline gives CDR1 LNHNV, CDR2 YYDKDF (reference sequence). CDR3 residues: CATSRGQEGVNTEAFF. CDR3 DNA, as far as it was read: TGTGCCACCAGCAGGGGCCAAGAGGGGGTGAACACTGAA.

Notes on this clone: The read comes to an end 3 residues before the CDR3 does, leaving the germline J gene to fill in the end. The chain combines TRBV19 with TRBJ1-2; D is undetermined. This CDR3 has 12 residues. V was clipped by 2 bases and J by 6 bases, with 7 bases between them. CDR1 is LNHDA, CDR2 SQIVND, per germline (reference sequence). The covered CDR3 bases are TGTGCCAGTAGTATATGGCAGGATGGC. This sequence encodes CASSIWQDG. The complete CDR3 sequence is CASSIWQDGYTF.

Notes on this clone: The observed sequence ends 3 residues before the CDR3 terminus, with the missing tail filled in from the germline J gene. J is TRBJ2-7 and V is TRBV20-1, with 9 positions matching TRBD1. This CDR3 has 14 amino acids. Germline CDR1 is DFQATT and CDR2 is SNEGSKA (reference sequence). J gave up 2 bases and V 5 bases, and 7 bases lay outside the gene matches. The CDR3 DNA, read in part, is TGCAGTGCTTCCACCCGGGACAGGGCCTACGAG. The encoded protein is CSASTRDRAYE. The whole CDR3 region reads CSASTRDRAYEQYF.

Comment on this clone: The CDR3 is cut off 3 residues early in the read; its end comes from the germline J gene. The V and J genes are TRBV18 and TRBJ1-1, with D possibly being TRBD1 (5 bases). The CDR3 is made up of 13 amino acids. CDR1 and CDR2 (germline): KGHSH, LQKENI. V was pared by 10 bases and J by 4 bases, with 16 bases between. The CDR3 spells CATLGGVSTEAFF. CDR3 DNA, as far as it was read: TGTGCCACGCTCGGGGGGGTTAGCACTGAA.

With respect to this clone: The sequenced fragment ends 3 residues before the CDR3 boundary, so the rest is inferred from the germline J gene. The chain is built from TRBV7-6 and TRBJ2-3; 10 bases are shared with TRBD2. The germline V gene encodes CDR1 SGHVS and CDR2 FNYEAQ. The trim removed 4 bases at V and 5 bases at J, leaving 6 bases unmatched. The CDR3 runs 15 residues. The CDR3 reads CASSSTSGLGDTQYF. The CDR3 DNA, read in part, is TGTGCCAGCAGCTCGACTAGCGGGTTGGGAGATACG.

As concerns this clone: The read stops 3 residues short of the end of the CDR3; the missing end is completed from the germline J gene. The rearrangement uses TRBV18 and TRBJ2-7; possibly TRBD1 for D (6 bases). This CDR3 has 15 amino acids. Deletions cut 0 bases from V and 3 bases from J, with 12 bases between. Per germline, CDR1 KGHSH and CDR2 LQKENI. The chain's CDR3 is CASSPPGAFDYEQYF. The DNA read from the CDR3 is TGTGCCAGCTCACCACCGGGGGCCTTCGACTACGAG.

Comments on this clone: With the read ending 3 residues before the CDR3 end, the germline J gene is used to fill in that end. J is TRBJ1-1 and V is TRBV7-8, with a weak D call TRBD1 (5 bases). The CDR3 loop spans 16 amino acids. Trimming shortened V by 5 bases and J by 0 bases, and 16 bases separated the two germline ends. Germline V gives CDR1 SGHVS, CDR2 FQNEAQ. CDR3 sequence reads: CASSQVGGGMNTEAFF. The part of the CDR3 DNA that was read is TGTGCCAGCAGCCAAGTGGGGGGTGGCATGAACACTGAA.

With regard to this clone: The read ends 3 residues shy of where the CDR3 ends; the end is completed using the germline J gene. The rearrangement uses TRBV14 and TRBJ1-2; 8 nucleotides agree with TRBD1. Germline CDR1 reads SGHDN; CDR2 reads FVKESK. V lost 5 bases and J lost 4; bases outside the gene matches: 6. This CDR3 has 14 amino acids. The CDR3 sequence is CASSEKDRVYGYTF. The CDR3 bases that were read are TGTGCCAGCAGCGAAAAGGACAGGGTCTATGGC.

With regard to this clone: The CDR3 end is not reached by the read, which stops 3 residues before it; the germline J gene fills it in. The chain joins TRBV18 to TRBJ2-3; perhaps TRBD2 as D (6 bases). The V end lost 3 bases, the J end lost 0 bases, and 13 bases lay between the germline ends. There are 16 residues in the CDR3. Germline V gene sequence: CDR1 KGHSH, CDR2 LQKENI. The CDR3 bases that were read are TGTGCCAGCTCACCCCAGGAGGGTGCTAGCACAGATACG. Protein product: CASSPQEGASTDT. The entire CDR3 protein reads CASSPQEGASTDTQYF.

A note on this clone: The read falls 3 residues short of the CDR3 end, and the missing part is taken from the germline J gene. V is TRBV5-1 and J is TRBJ2-2; TRBD2 matches at 14 bases. Germline-derived CDR1 and CDR2 are SGHRS and YFSETQ. The CDR3 is made up of 22 amino acids. V shed 2 bases and J 4 bases; nucleotides not matched to a gene: 19. Partial CDR3 DNA: TGCGCCAGCAGCTTTCGTGACCCGGGACTAGCGGGAGAGGTCCGCCTCACCGGGGAG. Its translation is CASSFRDPGLAGEVRLTGE. The whole CDR3 protein is CASSFRDPGLAGEVRLTGELFF.

A note on this clone: The CDR3 end falls 3 residues outside the read, so it is completed with the germline J gene. The chain recombines TRBV30 with TRBJ2-7, with 10 bases lining up with TRBD2. The CDR3 consists of 14 residues. CDR1 is GTSNPN and CDR2 is SVGIG in the germline V gene (reference sequence). The V and J ends lost 1 base and 4 bases, in that order; junction bases with no gene match: 4. The CDR3 bases that were read are TGTGCCTGGAGTGGTCCTAGCGGGGGTTACGAG. Its protein product is CAWSGPSGGYE. From start to end, the CDR3 is CAWSGPSGGYEQYF.

Details on this clone: The CDR3 goes on 3 residues after the read ends, and that part is filled in from the germline J gene. The genes are TRBV7-8 and TRBJ1-3; 7 positions agree with TRBD1. The CDR3 loop spans 15 amino acids. With V trimmed by 5 bases and J by 0 bases, 4 bases remained unmatched. Germline-derived CDR1 and CDR2 are SGHVS and FQNEAQ. The CDR3 is CASSPGQSSGNTIYF. The part of the CDR3 DNA that was read is TGTGCCAGCAGCCCGGGACAGAGCTCTGGAAACACC.

Note on this clone: The CDR3 end lies 3 residues beyond the end of the read and is filled in from the germline J gene. V and J are TRBV19 and TRBJ2-2; 8 positions agree with TRBD2. The V and J ends lost 3 bases and 0 bases, in that order; junction bases with no gene match: 0. This CDR3 spans 15 amino acids. CDR1 and CDR2 (germline): LNHDA, SQIVND (reference sequence). The CDR3 here is CASSMTSANTGELFF. CDR3 DNA, as far as it was read: TGTGCCAGTAGTATGACTAGCGCGAACACCGGGGAG.

With regard to this clone: The CDR3 end lies 3 residues beyond the end of the read and is filled in from the germline J gene. V and J are TRBV5-6 and TRBJ1-5, with D possibly being TRBD1 (5 bases). Per the germline V gene, CDR1 is SGHDT and CDR2 is YYEEEE. There are 14 residues in the CDR3. V lost 2 bases and J 3 bases, leaving 9 bases between the germline ends. The CDR3 here is CASSLKGFNQPQHF. Incomplete CDR3 DNA: TGTGCCAGCAGCTTAAAGGGGTTCAATCAGCCC.

Notes on this clone: The read halts 3 residues ahead of the CDR3 end, with the missing end drawn from the germline J gene. J is TRBJ2-7 and V is TRBV6-2 or TRBV6-3; D perhaps matches TRBD1 (6 bases). CDR3 length: 16 amino acids. V was cut by 7 bases and J by 3 bases, with 22 bases left in between. Looked up from germline, CDR1 is MNHEY and CDR2 is SVGEGT. Incomplete CDR3 DNA: TGTGCCAGCACCTTACCCGTGACAGGCATCGGCTACGAG. It translates to CASTLPVTGIGYE. The complete CDR3 sequence is CASTLPVTGIGYEQYF.

About this clone itself: With the read ending 3 residues before the CDR3 end, the germline J gene is used to fill in that end. The chain uses TRBV6-1 and TRBJ1-4, with a possible D match to TRBD1 (5 bases). The CDR3 sequence is 16 residues long. Germline CDR1 MNHNS, CDR2 SASEGT. The germline V and J ends were trimmed by 2 bases and 0 bases, with 10 bases remaining between them. The chain's CDR3 is CASSETGFATNEKLFF. Incomplete CDR3 DNA: TGTGCCAGCAGTGAAACAGGCTTCGCAACTAATGAAAAA.